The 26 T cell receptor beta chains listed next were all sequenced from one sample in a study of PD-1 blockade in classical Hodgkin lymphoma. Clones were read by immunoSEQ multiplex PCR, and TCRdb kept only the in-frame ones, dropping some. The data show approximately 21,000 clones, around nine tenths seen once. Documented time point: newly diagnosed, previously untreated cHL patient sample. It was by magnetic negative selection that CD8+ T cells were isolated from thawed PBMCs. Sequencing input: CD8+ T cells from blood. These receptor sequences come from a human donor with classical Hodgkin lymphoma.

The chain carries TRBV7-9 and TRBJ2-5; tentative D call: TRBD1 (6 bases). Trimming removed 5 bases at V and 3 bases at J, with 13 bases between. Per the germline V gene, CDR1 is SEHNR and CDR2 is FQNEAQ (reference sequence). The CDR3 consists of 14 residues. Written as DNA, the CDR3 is TGTGCCAGCAGCCCTGTCGCAGGGGAAGAGACCCAGTACTTC. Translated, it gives CASSPVAGEETQYF.

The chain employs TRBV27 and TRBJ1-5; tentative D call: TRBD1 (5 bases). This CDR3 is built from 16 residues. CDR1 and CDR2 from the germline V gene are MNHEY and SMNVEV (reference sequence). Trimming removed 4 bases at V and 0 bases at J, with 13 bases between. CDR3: CASSSGGRVSNQPQHF. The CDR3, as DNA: TGTGCCAGCAGTTCGGGGGGTCGGGTTAGCAATCAGCCCCAGCATTTT.

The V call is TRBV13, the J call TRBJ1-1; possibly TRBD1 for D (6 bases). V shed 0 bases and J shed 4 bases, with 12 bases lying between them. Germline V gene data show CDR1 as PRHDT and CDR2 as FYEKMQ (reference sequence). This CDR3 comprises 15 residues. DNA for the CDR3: TGTGCCAGCAGCTTAGGACAGGGAGGTATCACTGAAGCTTTCTTT. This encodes CASSLGQGGITEAFF.

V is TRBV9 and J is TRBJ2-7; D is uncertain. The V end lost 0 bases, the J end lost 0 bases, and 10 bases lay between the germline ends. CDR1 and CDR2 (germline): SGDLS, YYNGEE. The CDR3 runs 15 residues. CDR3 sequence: CASSVDASTSYEQYF. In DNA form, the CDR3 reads TGTGCCAGCAGCGTAGACGCCAGCACCTCCTACGAGCAGTACTTC.

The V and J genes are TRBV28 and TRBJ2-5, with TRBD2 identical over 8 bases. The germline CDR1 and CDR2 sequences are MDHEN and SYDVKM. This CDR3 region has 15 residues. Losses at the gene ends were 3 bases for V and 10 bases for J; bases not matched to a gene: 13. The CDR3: CASSFVAGRPGDQYF. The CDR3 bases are TGTGCCAGCAGTTTCGTAGCGGGACGCCCAGGGGACCAGTACTTC.

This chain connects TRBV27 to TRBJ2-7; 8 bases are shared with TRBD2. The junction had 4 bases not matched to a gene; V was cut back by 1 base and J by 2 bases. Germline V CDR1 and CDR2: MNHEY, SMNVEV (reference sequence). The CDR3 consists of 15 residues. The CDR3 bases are TGTGCCAGCAGTTTATTAGGGCGGGAGGCCTACGAGCAGTACTTC. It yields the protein CASSLLGREAYEQYF.

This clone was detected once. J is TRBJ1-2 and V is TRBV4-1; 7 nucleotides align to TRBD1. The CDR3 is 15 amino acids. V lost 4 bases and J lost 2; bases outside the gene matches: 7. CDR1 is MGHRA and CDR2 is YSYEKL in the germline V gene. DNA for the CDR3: TGCGCCAGCAGCCCCTTGGGACAGCAAAACTATGGCTACACCTTC. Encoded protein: CASSPLGQQNYGYTF.

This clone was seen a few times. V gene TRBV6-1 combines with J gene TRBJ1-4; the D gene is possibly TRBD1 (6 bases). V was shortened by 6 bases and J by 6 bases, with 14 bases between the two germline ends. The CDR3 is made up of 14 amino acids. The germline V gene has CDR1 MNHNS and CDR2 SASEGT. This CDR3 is CASRQGSSHEKLFF. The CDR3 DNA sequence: TGTGCCAGCAGACAGGGCTCCTCTCATGAAAAACTGTTTTTT.

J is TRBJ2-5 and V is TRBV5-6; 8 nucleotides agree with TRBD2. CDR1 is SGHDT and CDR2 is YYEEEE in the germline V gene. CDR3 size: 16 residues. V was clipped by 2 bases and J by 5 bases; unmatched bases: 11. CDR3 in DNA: TGTGCCAGCAGCTTTGTCCTAGCGGGCAACGTTGAGACCCAGTACTTC. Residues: CASSFVLAGNVETQYF.

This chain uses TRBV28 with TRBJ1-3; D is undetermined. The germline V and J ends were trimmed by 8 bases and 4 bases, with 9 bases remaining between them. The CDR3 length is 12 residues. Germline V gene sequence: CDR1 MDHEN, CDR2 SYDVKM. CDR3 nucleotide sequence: TGTGCCAGCGTGTCTAAGGGAAACACCATATATTTT. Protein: CASVSKGNTIYF. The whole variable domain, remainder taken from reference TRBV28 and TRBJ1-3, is DVKVTQSSRYLVKRTGEKVFLECVQDMDHENMFWYRQDPGLGLRLIYFSYDVKMKEKGDIPEGYSVSREKKERFSLILESASTNQTSMYLCASVSKGNTIYFGEGSWLTVV.

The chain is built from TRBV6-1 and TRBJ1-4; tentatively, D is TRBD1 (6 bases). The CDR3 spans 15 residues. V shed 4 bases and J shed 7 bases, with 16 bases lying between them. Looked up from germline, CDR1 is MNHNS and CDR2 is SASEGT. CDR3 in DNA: TGTGCCAGCAGTGGACAAACAGGGTCAGGTGAAAAACTGTTTTTT. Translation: CASSGQTGSGEKLFF.

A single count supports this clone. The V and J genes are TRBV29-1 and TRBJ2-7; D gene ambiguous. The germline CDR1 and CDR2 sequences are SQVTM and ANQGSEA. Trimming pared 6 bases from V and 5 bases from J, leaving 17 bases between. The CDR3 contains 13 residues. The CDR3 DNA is TGCAGCGTCTTGGTGGGCCTTCCCGACGAGCAGTACTTC. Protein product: CSVLVGLPDEQYF.

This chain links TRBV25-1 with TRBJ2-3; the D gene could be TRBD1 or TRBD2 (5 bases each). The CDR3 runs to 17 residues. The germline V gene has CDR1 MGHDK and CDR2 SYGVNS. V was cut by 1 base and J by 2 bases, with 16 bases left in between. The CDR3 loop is CASSESGTAPHTDTQYF. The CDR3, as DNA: TGTGCCAGCAGTGAATCAGGGACCGCCCCCCACACAGATACGCAGTATTTT.

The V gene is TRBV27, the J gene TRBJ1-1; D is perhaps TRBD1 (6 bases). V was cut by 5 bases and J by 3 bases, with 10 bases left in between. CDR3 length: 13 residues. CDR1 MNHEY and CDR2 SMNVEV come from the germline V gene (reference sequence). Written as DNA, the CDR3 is TGTGCCAGCAGTCTCGGACAGTACACTGAAGCTTTCTTT. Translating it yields CASSLGQYTEAFF.

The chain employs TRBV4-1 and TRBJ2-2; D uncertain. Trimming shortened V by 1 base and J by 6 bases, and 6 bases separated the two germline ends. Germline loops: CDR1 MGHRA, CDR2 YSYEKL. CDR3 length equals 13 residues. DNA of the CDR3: TGCGCCAGCAGCCAAGTTTCTCCCGGGGAGCTGTTTTTT. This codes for CASSQVSPGELFF.

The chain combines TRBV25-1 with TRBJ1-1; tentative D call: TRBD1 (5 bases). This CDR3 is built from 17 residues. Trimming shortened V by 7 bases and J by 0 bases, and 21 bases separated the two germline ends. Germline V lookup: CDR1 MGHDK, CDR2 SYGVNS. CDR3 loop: CASTPLRGSGLNTEAFF. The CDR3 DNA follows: TGTGCCAGCACTCCCTTGAGGGGCAGCGGATTGAACACTGAAGCTTTCTTT.

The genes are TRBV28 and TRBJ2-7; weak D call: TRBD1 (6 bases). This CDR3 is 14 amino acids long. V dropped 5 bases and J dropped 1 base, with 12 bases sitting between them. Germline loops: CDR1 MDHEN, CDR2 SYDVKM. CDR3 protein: CASSLRTVSYEQYF. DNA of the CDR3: TGTGCCAGCAGTCTCCGGACAGTGTCCTACGAGCAGTACTTC.

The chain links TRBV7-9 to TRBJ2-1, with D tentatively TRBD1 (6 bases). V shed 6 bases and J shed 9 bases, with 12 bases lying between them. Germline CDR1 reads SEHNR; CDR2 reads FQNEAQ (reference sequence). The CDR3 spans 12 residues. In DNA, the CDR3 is TGTGCCAGCAGTCCAGGGGACGGTGAGCAGTTCTTC. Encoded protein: CASSPGDGEQFF.

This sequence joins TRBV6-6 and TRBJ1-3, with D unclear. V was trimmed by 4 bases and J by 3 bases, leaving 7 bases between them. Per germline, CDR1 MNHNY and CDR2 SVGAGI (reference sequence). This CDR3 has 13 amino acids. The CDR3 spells CASSWTYGNTIYF. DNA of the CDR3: TGTGCCAGCAGTTGGACTTATGGAAACACCATATATTTT.

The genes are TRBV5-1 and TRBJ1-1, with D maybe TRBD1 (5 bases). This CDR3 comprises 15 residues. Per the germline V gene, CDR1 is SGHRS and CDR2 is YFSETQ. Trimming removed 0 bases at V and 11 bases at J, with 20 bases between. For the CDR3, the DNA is TGCGCCAGCAGCTTGGCCGAAGGGACGGGGAGGGATGCTTTCTTT. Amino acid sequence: CASSLAEGTGRDAFF. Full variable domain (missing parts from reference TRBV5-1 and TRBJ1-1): KAGVTQTPRYLIKTRGQQVTLSCSPISGHRSVSWYQQTPGQGLQFLFEYFSETQRNKGNFPGRFSGRQFSNSRSEMNVSTLELGDSALYLCASSLAEGTGRDAFFGQGTRLTVV.

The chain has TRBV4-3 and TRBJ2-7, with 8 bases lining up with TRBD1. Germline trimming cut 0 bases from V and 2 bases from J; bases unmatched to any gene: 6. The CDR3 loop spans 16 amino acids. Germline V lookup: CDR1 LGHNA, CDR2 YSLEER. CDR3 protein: CASSQDRGTGTYEQYF. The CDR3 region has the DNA TGCGCCAGCAGCCAAGATCGCGGGACAGGAACCTACGAGCAGTACTTC.

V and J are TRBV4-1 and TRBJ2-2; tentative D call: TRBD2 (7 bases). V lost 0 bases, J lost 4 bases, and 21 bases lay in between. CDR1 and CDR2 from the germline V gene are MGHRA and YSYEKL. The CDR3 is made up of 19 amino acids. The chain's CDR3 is CASSQDRSGVQGTTGELFF. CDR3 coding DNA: TGCGCCAGCAGCCAAGATAGGAGCGGGGTACAGGGAACCACCGGGGAGCTGTTTTTT.

The chain's CDR3 is CASSPTWESVGEQFF. As DNA, the CDR3 is TGTGCCAGCAGTCCAACATGGGAGTCCGTCGGTGAGCAGTTCTTC. The J gene is TRBJ2-1, the V gene TRBV6-5, with a weak D call TRBD2 (5 bases). CDR3 size: 15 residues. Germline assignment: CDR1 MNHEY and CDR2 SVGAGI. The V gene lost 5 bases and the J gene lost 9 bases, with 20 bases spanning the gap.

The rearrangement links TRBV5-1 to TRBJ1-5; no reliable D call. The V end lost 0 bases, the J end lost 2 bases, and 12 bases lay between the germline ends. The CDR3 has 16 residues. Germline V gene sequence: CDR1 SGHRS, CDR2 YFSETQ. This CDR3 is CASSLEWARGNQPQHF. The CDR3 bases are TGCGCCAGCAGCTTGGAGTGGGCGCGCGGCAATCAGCCCCAGCATTTT.

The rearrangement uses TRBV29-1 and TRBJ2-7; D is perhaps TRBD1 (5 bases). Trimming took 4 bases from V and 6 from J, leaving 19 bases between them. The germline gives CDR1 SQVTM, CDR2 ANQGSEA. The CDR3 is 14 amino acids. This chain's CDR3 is CSVAKVGRVGEQYF. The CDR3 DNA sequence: TGCAGCGTTGCAAAAGTGGGCAGGGTGGGCGAGCAGTACTTC.

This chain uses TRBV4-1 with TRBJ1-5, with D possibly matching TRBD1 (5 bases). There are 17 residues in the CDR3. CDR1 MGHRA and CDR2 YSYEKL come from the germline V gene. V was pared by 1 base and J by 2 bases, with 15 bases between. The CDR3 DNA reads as TGCGCCAGCAGCCAAGTTGGGGGGTCCAATGGCAATCAGCCCCAGCATTTT. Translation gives CASSQVGGSNGNQPQHF.